Given below is one T cell receptor beta chain in context. This CDR3 is missing its conserved last phenylalanine or tryptophan, likely due to a read error. The entry originates in a study of Graves' ophthalmopathy and Graves' hyperthyroidism. Researchers took RNA transcripts and amplified TCR beta CDR3 regions from them. Investigators did first-round RT-PCR with HTBI primers, then second-round multiplex PCR. In TCRdb, the multiplex PCR reads were re-called with MiXCR into one record per CDR3 protein. The sample has around 670,000 distinct CDR3 sequences; around 40% are singletons. Germline V lookup: CDR1 MNHEY, CDR2 SMNVEV (reference sequence). V was shortened by 0 bases and J by 1 base, with 6 bases between the two germline ends. The CDR3 sequence is 14 residues long. Presentation of ophthalmopathy in the donors involved moderate-to-severe activity, CAS ≥3, NOSPECS ≥4 and a duration under 3 months. Patients were excluded if they had other autoimmune diseases or uncontrolled infections, and likewise if pregnancy or lactation applied. Someone took the PBMCs out of around 10 ml of fresh peripheral blood.

The chain recombines TRBV27 with TRBJ1-1, with no clear D. The sample comprised peripheral blood. The sequence came from an adult man with Graves' ophthalmopathy. Here the CDR3 reads CASSLSVKNTEAFY. The CDR3 DNA sequence: TGTGCCAGCAGTTTATCGGTGAAGAACACTGAAGCTTTCTAT.